One and the same sample provided the 8 T cell receptor beta chains below, sequenced in a study of cytomegalovirus exposure and HLA in healthy donors. It was with 60 Vbeta and 13 Jbeta primers that the PCR ran. The table came from immunoSEQ multiplex PCR; TCRdb's copy has only in-frame clones and leaves some out. The sample lists approximately 200,000 clones, just under 75% occurring once. Sequencing was done on a sample of PBMCs. Receptors were obtained from a man aged 30 to 39 in good health and CMV-seropositive.

This sequence joins TRBV7-2 and TRBJ2-5; 10 positions match TRBD2. J was trimmed by 0 bases and V by 5 bases; bases with no gene match: 6. CDR3 length equals 16 residues. CDR1 SGHTA and CDR2 FQGNSA come from the germline V gene. The CDR3 DNA sequence: TGTGCCAGCAGCCCAACTAGCGGGGCCAACCAAGAGACCCAGTACTTC. It specifies CASSPTSGANQETQYF. Based on the CDR3 plus reference TRBV7-2 and TRBJ2-5, the full variable domain is GAGVSQSPSNKVTEKGKDVELRCDPISGHTALYWYRQSLGQGLEFLIYFQGNSAPDKSGLPSDRFSAERTGGSVSTLTIQRTQQEDSAVYLCASSPTSGANQETQYFGPGTRLLVL.

The rearrangement joins TRBV7-9 to TRBJ2-1; maybe TRBD2 (5 bases). Germline CDR1 SEHNR, CDR2 FQNEAQ (reference sequence). This CDR3 region has 14 residues. V lost 5 bases to trimming and J lost 7 bases, with 15 bases between them. DNA of the CDR3: TGTGCCAGCAGCCGGACTGGAACCAGGAATGAGCAGTTCTTC. Amino acid sequence: CASSRTGTRNEQFF.

The gene calls are TRBV7-9 and TRBJ2-1; 9 nucleotides align to TRBD2. Trimming cost V 5 bases and J 3 bases; bases outside gene matches: 14. Per the germline V gene, CDR1 is SEHNR and CDR2 is FQNEAQ (reference sequence). The CDR3 has 18 residues. CDR3 nucleotide sequence: TGTGCCAGCAGCCTGGAGTTCGGTGAGCGGGGGGACTACAATGAGCAGTTCTTC. This gives the protein CASSLEFGERGDYNEQFF.

With regard to this clone: One junction end does not reproduce the germline sequence, and a read error may be involved. The chain combines TRBV4-3 with TRBJ2-7; D unclear. Germline CDR1 is LGHNA and CDR2 is YSLEER. The CDR3 loop spans 15 amino acids. Here the CDR3 reads CASSPSGSGSCEQYF. DNA of the CDR3: TGCGCCAGCAGCCCTTCCGGTTCAGGCTCCTGCGAGCAGTACTTC.

The V gene is TRBV7-9, the J gene TRBJ2-1; 8 bases are a match to TRBD1. The trim removed 0 bases at V and 3 bases at J, leaving 4 bases unmatched. This CDR3 contains 16 residues. Germline CDR1 reads SEHNR; CDR2 reads FQNEAQ (reference sequence). The CDR3 reads CASSLAAGGNYNEQFF. As DNA, the CDR3 is TGTGCCAGCAGCTTAGCGGCAGGGGGCAACTACAATGAGCAGTTCTTC.

The CDR3 DNA follows: TGTGCCAGCAAGCGAGGGGGCCTGGGGCAGCCCCAGCATTTT. Amino acids: CASKRGGLGQPQHF. The V gene is TRBV19, the J gene TRBJ1-5; 7 nucleotides align to TRBD1. Germline V gene lookup returns CDR1 LNHDA and CDR2 SQIVND (reference sequence). There are 14 residues in the CDR3. The V and J ends lost 9 bases and 7 bases, in that order; junction bases with no gene match: 12.

The rearrangement uses TRBV6-1 and TRBJ1-1; 8 bases map to TRBD1. This CDR3 spans 14 amino acids. Germline-derived CDR1 and CDR2 are MNHNS and SASEGT. The trim removed 5 bases at V and 4 bases at J, leaving 6 bases unmatched. The CDR3 is CASSTYRGTTEAFF. The DNA of the CDR3 is TGTGCCAGCAGTACGTACAGGGGGACCACTGAAGCTTTCTTT.

The gene calls are TRBV28 and TRBJ2-7; 11 nucleotides align to TRBD2. CDR1 MDHEN and CDR2 SYDVKM come from the germline V gene. J gave up 7 bases and V 5 bases, and 10 bases lay outside the gene matches. The CDR3 is made up of 15 amino acids. The CDR3 region is CASSPGTSGTQEQYF. CDR3 bases: TGTGCCAGCAGTCCCGGGACTAGCGGTACCCAAGAGCAGTACTTC.